This T cell receptor beta chain was sequenced in a study of response to subunit inactivated influenza vaccine. Whole-study findings and limits: Each seasonal influenza vaccination, the authors suggested, recruits few new T cells.

CDR3 length equals 15 residues. Germline CDR1 LNHNV, CDR2 YYDKDF (reference sequence). V shed 5 bases and J shed 12 bases, with 23 bases lying between them. MiXCR, run by TCRdb on the RT-PCR reads, gives a single entry per CDR3 protein. The data show hundreds of thousands of distinct CDR3 sequences, with approximately 13% seen just once and roughly 6.4% held by the top ten. This clonotype was counted at least ten times. Its antigen is still unknown. The clonotype comes from a man aged 45-65 years who received an inactivated influenza vaccine. The chain employs TRBV15 and TRBJ2-1; possibly TRBD2 for D (5 bases). This material consisted of PBMCs from blood, taken 14 days before vaccination. The CDR3 protein is CATSGDYSYNEGQFF. For the CDR3, the DNA is TGTGCCACCAGCGGTGACTATTCCTATAATGAGGGGCAGTTCTTC.